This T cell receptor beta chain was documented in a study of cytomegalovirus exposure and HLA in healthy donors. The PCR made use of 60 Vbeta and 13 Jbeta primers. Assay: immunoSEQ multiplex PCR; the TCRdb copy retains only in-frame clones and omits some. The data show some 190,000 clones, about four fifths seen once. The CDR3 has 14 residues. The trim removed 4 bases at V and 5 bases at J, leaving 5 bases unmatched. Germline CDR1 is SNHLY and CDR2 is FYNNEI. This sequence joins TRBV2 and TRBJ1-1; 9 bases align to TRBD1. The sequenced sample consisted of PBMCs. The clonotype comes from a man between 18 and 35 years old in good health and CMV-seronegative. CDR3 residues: CASSGQGGWTEAFF. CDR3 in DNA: TGTGCCAGCAGTGGACAGGGGGGTTGGACTGAAGCTTTCTTT.